Listed here is a single T cell receptor (beta chain). What it binds is not known. The CDR3 is 11 amino acids. CDR1 is DFQATT and CDR2 is SNEGSKA in the germline V gene (reference sequence). This record belongs to a study of cytomegalovirus exposure and HLA in healthy donors. The study ran its PCR with 60 Vbeta and 13 Jbeta primers. Profiled with immunoSEQ multiplex PCR; TCRdb holds only in-frame clones, not every one. In the table there are around 160,000 clones, roughly 80% of which are singletons. General study results and limits: It was confirmed in vitro that three of the CMV-associated chains were specific for CMV antigens.

J is TRBJ1-2 and V is TRBV20-1, with a weak D call TRBD1 (6 bases). The sequence came from a woman in her forties in good health and CMV-seropositive. Sequencing input: PBMCs. The CDR3 spells CKMETGRGYTF. DNA for the CDR3: TGCAAGATGGAAACAGGGCGTGGCTACACCTTC.